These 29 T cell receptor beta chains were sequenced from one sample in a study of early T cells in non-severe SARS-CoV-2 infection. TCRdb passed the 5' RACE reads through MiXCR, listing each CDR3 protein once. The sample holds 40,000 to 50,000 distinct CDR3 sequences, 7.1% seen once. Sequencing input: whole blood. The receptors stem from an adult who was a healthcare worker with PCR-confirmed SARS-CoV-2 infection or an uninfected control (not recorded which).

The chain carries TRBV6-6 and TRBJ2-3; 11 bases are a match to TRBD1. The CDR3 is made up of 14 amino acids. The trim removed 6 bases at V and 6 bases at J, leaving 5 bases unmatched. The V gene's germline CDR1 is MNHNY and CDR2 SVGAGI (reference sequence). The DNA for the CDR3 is TGTGCCAGCAGGAGGACAGGGGGCTTCGATACGCAGTATTTT. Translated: CASRRTGGFDTQYF.

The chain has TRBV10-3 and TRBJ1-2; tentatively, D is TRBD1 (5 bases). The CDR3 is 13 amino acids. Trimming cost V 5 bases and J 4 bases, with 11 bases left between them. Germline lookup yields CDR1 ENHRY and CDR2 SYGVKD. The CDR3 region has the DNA TGTGCCATCAGTCCCGGGACTGGCTATGGCTACACCTTC. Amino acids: CAISPGTGYGYTF.

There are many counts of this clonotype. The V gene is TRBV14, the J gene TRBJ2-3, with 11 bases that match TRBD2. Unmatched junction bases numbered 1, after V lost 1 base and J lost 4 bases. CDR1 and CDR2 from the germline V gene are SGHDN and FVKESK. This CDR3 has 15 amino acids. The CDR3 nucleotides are TGTGCCAGCAGCCAAGGTAGCGGGGGGGCAGATACGCAGTATTTT. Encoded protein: CASSQGSGGADTQYF.

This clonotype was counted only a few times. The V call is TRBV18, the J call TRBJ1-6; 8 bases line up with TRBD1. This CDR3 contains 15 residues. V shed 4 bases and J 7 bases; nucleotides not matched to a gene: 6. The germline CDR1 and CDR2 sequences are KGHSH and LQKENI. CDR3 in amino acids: CASSLEGQGNSPLHF. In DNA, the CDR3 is TGTGCCAGCTCACTAGAAGGACAGGGAAATTCACCCCTCCACTTT. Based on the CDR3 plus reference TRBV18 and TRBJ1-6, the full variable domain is NAGVMQNPRHLVRRRGQEARLRCSPMKGHSHVYWYRQLPEEGLKFMVYLQKENIIDESGMPKERFSAEFPKEGPSILRIQQVVRGDSAAYFCASSLEGQGNSPLHFGNGTRLTVT.

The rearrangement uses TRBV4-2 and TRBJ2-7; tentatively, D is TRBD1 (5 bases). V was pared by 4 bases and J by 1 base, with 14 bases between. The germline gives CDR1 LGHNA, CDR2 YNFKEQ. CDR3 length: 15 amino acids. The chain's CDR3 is CASSPTRVRSYEQYF. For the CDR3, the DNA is TGTGCCAGCAGCCCCACCAGGGTAAGGTCCTACGAGCAGTACTTC.

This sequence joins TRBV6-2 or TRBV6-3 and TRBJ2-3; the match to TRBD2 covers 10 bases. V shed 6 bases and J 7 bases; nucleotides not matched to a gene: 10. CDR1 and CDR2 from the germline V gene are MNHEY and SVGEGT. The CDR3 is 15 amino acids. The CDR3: CASRSTSGEGYTQYF. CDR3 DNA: TGTGCCAGCAGGTCAACTAGCGGGGAAGGATATACGCAGTATTTT.

In DNA form, the CDR3 reads TGCAGCGTTGATCGGACAGGGAATACCAATGAGCAGTTCTTC. It encodes CSVDRTGNTNEQFF. V and J are TRBV29-1 and TRBJ2-1; 8 nucleotides agree with TRBD1. The CDR3 has 14 residues. Germline assignment: CDR1 SQVTM and CDR2 ANQGSEA. V shed 3 bases and J 6 bases; nucleotides not matched to a gene: 7.

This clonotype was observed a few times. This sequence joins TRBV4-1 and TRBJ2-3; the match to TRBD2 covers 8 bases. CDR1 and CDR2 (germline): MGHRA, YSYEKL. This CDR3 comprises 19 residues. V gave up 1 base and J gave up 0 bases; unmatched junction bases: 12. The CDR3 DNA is TGCGCCAGCAGCCAAGTAGGGGGGAGCGGGGGCCCAAGCACAGATACGCAGTATTTT. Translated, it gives CASSQVGGSGGPSTDTQYF.

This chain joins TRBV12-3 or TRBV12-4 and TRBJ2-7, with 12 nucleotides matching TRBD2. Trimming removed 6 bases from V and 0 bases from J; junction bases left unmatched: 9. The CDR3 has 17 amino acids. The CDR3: CASSPTSGGPRSYEQYF. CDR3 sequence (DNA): TGTGCCAGCAGCCCTACTAGCGGGGGGCCCCGCTCCTACGAGCAGTACTTC.

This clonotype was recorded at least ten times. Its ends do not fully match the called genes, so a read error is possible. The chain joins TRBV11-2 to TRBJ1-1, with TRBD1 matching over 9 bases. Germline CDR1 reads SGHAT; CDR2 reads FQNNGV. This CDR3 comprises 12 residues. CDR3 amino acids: CASSWYGTGLRF. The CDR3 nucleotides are TGTGCCAGCAGCTGGTACGGGACAGGGCTCAGATTT.

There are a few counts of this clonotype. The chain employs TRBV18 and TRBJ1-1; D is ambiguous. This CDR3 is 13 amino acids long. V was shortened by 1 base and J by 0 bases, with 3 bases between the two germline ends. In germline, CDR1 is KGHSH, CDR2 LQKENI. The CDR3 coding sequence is TGTGCCAGCTCACCACAGTTGAACACTGAAGCTTTCTTT. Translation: CASSPQLNTEAFF.

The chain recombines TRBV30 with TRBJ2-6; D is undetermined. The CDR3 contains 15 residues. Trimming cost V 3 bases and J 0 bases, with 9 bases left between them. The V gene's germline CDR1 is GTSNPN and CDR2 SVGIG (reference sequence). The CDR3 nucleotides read TGTGCCTGGAGGGCTCACAGCTCTGGGGCCAACGTCCTGACTTTC. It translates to CAWRAHSSGANVLTF.

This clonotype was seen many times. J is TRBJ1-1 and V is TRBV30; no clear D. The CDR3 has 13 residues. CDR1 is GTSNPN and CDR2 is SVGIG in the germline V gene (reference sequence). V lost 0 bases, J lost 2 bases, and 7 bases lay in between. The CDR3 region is CAWSVDSNTEAFF. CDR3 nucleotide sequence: TGTGCCTGGAGTGTGGATTCTAACACTGAAGCTTTCTTT.

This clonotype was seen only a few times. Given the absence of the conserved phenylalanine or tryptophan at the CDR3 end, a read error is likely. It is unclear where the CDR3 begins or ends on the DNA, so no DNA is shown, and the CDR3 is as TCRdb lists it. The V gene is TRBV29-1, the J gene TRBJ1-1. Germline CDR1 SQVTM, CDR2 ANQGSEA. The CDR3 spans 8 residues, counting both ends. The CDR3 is CSVEAGTL.

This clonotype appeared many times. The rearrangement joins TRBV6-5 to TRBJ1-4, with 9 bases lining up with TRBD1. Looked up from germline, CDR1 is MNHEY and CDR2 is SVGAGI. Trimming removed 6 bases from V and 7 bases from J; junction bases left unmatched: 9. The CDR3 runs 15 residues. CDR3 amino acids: CASRARQGGGEKLFF. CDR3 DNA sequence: TGTGCCAGCAGAGCTCGACAGGGGGGTGGTGAAAAACTGTTTTTT.

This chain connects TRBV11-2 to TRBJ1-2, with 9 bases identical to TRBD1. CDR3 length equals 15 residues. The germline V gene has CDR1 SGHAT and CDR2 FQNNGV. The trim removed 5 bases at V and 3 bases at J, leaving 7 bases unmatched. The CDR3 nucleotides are TGTGCCAGCAGCCTGGACAGGGGAAGTCACTATGGCTACACCTTC. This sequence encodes CASSLDRGSHYGYTF.

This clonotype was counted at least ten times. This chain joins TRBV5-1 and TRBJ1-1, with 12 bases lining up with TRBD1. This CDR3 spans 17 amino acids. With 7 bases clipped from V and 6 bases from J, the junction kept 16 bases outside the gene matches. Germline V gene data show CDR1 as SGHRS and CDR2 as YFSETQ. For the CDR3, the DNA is TGCGCCAGCGCCGGGACAGGGGGCCTCCCGGGAGGCGCTGAAGCTTTCTTT. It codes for CASAGTGGLPGGAEAFF.

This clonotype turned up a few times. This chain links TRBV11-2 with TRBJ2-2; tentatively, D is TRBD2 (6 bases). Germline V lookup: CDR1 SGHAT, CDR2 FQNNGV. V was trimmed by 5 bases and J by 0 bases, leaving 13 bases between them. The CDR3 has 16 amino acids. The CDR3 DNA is TGTGCCAGCAGCCCCCGGAGGGCAACGAACACCGGGGAGCTGTTTTTT. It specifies CASSPRRATNTGELFF.

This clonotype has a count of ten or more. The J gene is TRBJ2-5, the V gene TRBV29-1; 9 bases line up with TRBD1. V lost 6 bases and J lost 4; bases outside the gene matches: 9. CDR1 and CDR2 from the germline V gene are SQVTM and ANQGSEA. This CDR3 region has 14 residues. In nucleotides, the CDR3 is TGCAGCGTAACCACAGGGGGCAGGGGAGAGACCCAGTACTTC. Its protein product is CSVTTGGRGETQYF. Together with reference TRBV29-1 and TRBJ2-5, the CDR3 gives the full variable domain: SAVISQKPSRDICQRGTSLTIQCQVDSQVTMMFWYRQQPGQSLTLIATANQGSEATYESGFVIDKFPISRPNLTFSTLTVSNMSPEDSSIYLCSVTTGGRGETQYFGPGTRLLVL.

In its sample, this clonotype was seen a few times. In DNA form, the CDR3 reads TGTGCCAGTAGTCCGGGGATGGATACGCAGTATTTT. It translates to CASSPGMDTQYF. The rearrangement links TRBV19 to TRBJ2-3, with D perhaps TRBD2 (5 bases). CDR3 length equals 12 residues. The V end was cut by 5 bases, the J end by 6 bases, with 9 bases between. The germline CDR1 and CDR2 sequences are LNHDA and SQIVND (reference sequence).

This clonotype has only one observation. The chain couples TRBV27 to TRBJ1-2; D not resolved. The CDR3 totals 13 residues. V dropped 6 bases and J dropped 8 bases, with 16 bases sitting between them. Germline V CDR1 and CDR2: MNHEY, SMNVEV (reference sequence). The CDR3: CASSLRIRSGYTF. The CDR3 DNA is TGTGCCAGCAGCCTCCGGATTCGGAGCGGCTACACCTTC.

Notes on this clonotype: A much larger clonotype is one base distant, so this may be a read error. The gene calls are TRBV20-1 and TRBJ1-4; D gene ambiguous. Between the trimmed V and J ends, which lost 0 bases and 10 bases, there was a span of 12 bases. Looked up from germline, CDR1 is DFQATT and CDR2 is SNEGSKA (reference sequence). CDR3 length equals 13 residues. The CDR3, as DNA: TGCAGTGCTAGAGACTCCACTAGTGGAAAACTGTTTTTT. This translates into CSARDSTSGKLFF.

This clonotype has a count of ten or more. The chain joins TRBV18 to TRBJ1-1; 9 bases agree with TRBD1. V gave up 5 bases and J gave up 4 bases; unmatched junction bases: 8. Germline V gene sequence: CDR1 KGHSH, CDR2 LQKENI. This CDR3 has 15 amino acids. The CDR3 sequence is CASSAKTGGGTEAFF. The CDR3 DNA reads TGTGCCAGCTCAGCCAAGACAGGGGGAGGCACTGAAGCTTTCTTT.

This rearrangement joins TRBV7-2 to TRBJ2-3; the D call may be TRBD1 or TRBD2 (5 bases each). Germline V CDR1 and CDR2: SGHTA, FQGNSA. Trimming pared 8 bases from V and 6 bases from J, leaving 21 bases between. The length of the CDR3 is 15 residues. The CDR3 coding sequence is TGTGCCAGCGAGGCCGGGGCCGGCAAGGGGGATACGCAGTATTTT. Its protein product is CASEAGAGKGDTQYF.

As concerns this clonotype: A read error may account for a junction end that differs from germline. CDR3 in amino acids: CSALTPTLTDTRYF. CDR3 DNA: TGCAGTGCTCTGACTCCTACCCTCACAGATACGCGGTATTTT. J is TRBJ2-3 and V is TRBV20-1, with D unclear. CDR3 length: 14 amino acids. The germline V gene encodes CDR1 DFQATT and CDR2 SNEGSKA (reference sequence).

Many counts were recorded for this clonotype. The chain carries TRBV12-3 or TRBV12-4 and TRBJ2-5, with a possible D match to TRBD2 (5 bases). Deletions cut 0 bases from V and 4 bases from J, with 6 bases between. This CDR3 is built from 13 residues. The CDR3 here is CASSLAGVETQYF. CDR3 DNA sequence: TGTGCCAGCAGTTTAGCCGGGGTAGAGACCCAGTACTTC.

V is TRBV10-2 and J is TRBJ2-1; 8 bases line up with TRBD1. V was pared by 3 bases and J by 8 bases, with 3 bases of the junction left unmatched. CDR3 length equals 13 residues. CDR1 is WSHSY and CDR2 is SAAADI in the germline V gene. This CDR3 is CASSDQGADEQFF. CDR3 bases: TGCGCCAGCAGTGACCAGGGGGCGGATGAGCAGTTCTTC.

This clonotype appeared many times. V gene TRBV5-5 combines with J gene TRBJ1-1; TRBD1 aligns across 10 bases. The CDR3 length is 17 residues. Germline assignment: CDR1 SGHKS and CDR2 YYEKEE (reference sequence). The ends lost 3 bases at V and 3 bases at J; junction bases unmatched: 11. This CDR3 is CASSSSGQGKRDTEAFF. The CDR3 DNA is TGTGCCAGCAGCTCGTCGGGACAGGGGAAAAGGGACACTGAAGCTTTCTTT.

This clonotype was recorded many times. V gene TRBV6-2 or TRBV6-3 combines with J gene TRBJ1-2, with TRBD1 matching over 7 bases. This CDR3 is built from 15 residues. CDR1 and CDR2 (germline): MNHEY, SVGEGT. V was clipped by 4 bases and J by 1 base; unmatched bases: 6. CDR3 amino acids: CASSSGTDVNYGYTF. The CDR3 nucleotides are TGTGCCAGCAGTTCCGGGACAGACGTTAACTATGGCTACACCTTC.